The rows below give T cell receptor beta chains drawn from one sample of a study of T cell responses to AZD1222 COVID-19 vaccine. Sequencing was performed with immunoSEQ multiplex PCR; in TCRdb, only in-frame clones are kept and a portion is missing. The data contain 150,000 to 200,000 clones, approximately 93% of them singletons. Source: peripheral blood, taken 28 days after the second AZD1222 dose. The receptors stem from an adult who received the AZD1222 COVID-19 vaccine. Both conserved end residues are part of each CDR3.

j_call v_call cdr3_length cdr3_aa
TRBJ2-2 TRBV5-1 12 CASSSNTGELFF
TRBJ2-5 TRBV19 13 CASSWAQKETQYF
TRBJ1-2 TRBV5-1 14 CASSLDRANYGYTF
TRBJ1-5 TRBV5-6 14 CASSYREINQPQHF
TRBJ1-2 TRBV3-1/TRBV3-2 14 CASAPGTGGLGYTF
TRBJ2-6 TRBV5-4 16 CASRNKQASGANVLTF
TRBJ2-3 TRBV7-2 16 CASSHTWTGNTDTQYF
TRBJ2-7 TRBV21-1 12 CASSSRTDEQYF
TRBJ1-1 TRBV9 16 CASSAQSGWMNTEAFF
TRBJ1-1 TRBV19 14 CASSRGQQYTEAFF
TRBJ2-5 TRBV7-2 15 CASSLLGRTQETQYF
TRBJ1-2 TRBV27 16 CASRLTGDPSNYGYTF
TRBJ2-3 TRBV11-2 14 CASSLVWATDTQYF
TRBJ2-3 TRBV6-4 13 CASSETTTDTQYF
TRBJ2-4 TRBV5-1 20 CASSLPNGTGRGRAKNIQYF
TRBJ1-2 TRBV6-5 14 CASSYPGQGSGYTF
TRBJ1-2 TRBV7-9 13 CASSLANRGGYTF
TRBJ2-7 TRBV19 14 CASSIVLEGYEQYF
TRBJ1-5 TRBV7-8 18 CASSPGGGWVYSNQPQHF
TRBJ2-1 TRBV4-3 18 CASSQEITSGGDNNEQFF
TRBJ2-2 TRBV7-2 16 CASSLDSGLNTGELFF
TRBJ2-1 TRBV28 15 CASSFPSGSGYEQFF
TRBJ2-1 TRBV5-8 15 CASSLGGITYNEQFF
TRBJ2-7 TRBV10-2 15 CASSGTSGLSYEQYF
TRBJ2-3 TRBV2 14 CASRRTVNTDTQYF
TRBJ2-5 TRBV25-1 13 CASSEFGVGTQYF
TRBJ2-1 TRBV9 17 CASSLVGVSSSYNEQFF